This T cell receptor beta chain derives from a study of breast tumors, draining lymph nodes, adjacent tissues (dated by TCRdb to 2015 to 2016). Looking at the study overall: TCR beta repertoires were compared across tumor, adjacent nontumor tissue and axillary lymph nodes obtained from breast cancer patients. The study was designed to assess the relationships and possible T-cell exchange between tumor, surrounding tissue and draining lymph node repertoires in human breast cancer. Beyond this particular receptor, the publication reports: The similarity between tumor and nontumor tissue repertoires was significantly greater in luminal-like breast cancer than in basal-like breast cancer. The data were considered consistent with most tumor T cells being derived from the lymph node and subsequently expanding within tumor tissue. Tumor T-cell repertoires showed less diversity than lymph node repertoires and more diversity than nontumor tissue repertoires, and tumor T-cell repertoires showed preferential V and J gene usage. The conclusion that tumor T cells originate in lymph nodes was framed as consistent with a hypothesis rather than directly demonstrated.

The lymph node samples were taken from the axillary draining lymph nodes of breast cancer patients. The sequencer listed for this sample is Illumina HiSeq 2000. TCR beta chain libraries were generated by multiplex PCR amplification. High-throughput sequencing was used to analyze the amplified TCR beta chain products. TCRdb's own reprocessing of the public reads used fastp at Q25 and MiXCR and kept productive beta chains. Entries are consolidated by CDR3 protein sequence, retaining the most common genes and DNA. The sample table shows over 130,000 distinct CDR3 sequences, and approximately 32% are seen once. The ten largest clones represent about 2.5% of the sample. In this sample, this clonotype turned up many times. Its antigen is unknown. No base quality values were provided; no much bigger clone lies one nucleotide off. Measured from the cysteine to the phenylalanine, the CDR3 is 13 residues long. Of all the DNA, just the CDR3 is kept, 39 bases in frame from base 1. The germline V gene (reference sequence) specifies MNHNY as CDR1 and SVGAGI as CDR2. V was cut back by 6 bases and J by 5 bases, leaving a gap of 11 bases between them.

This sequence was found in a female donor with breast cancer. Some clones in this sample may be carry-over from other donors' samples. This receptor chain uses TRBV6-6 and TRBJ1-5; too little of a D gene remains to name it. The specimen was axillary lymph node tissue. The CDR3 protein: CASSHGGYQPQHF. Read as DNA, the sequence is TGTGCCAGCAGCCACGGAGGGTATCAGCCCCAGCATTTT.